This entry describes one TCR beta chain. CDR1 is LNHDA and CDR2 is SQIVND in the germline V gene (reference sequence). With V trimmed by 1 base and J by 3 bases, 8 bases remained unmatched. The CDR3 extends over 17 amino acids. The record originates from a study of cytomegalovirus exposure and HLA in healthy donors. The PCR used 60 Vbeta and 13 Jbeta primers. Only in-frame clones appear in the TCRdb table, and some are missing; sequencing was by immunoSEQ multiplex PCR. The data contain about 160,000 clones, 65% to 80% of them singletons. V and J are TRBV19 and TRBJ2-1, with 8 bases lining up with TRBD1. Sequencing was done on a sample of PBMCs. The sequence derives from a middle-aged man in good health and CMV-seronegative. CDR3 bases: TGTGCCAGTAGTATAGCGGTGGGACAGGTCCTCTACAATGAGCAGTTCTTC. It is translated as CASSIAVGQVLYNEQFF.